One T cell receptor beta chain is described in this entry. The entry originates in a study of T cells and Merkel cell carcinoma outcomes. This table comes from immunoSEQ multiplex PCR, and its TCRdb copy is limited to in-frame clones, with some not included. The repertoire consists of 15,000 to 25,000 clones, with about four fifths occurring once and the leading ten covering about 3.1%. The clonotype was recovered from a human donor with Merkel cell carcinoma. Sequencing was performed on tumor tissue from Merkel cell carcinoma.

For the CDR3, the DNA is TGTGCCAGTAGTATAGATCGGGATCGGAGCCGTCAGCCCCAGCATTTT. This gives the protein CASSIDRDRSRQPQHF. This chain uses TRBV19 with TRBJ1-5; D gene unclear. V was trimmed by 0 bases and J by 6 bases, leaving 15 bases between them. Germline CDR1 is LNHDA and CDR2 is SQIVND (reference sequence). There are 16 residues in the CDR3.